This TCR beta chain was observed in a study of yellow fever vaccine responses in identical twins. Study-level results: Twins reportedly had a vaccine T cell response that seemed partly convergent, partly personalized.

Note on this clonotype: The antigen is undetermined.

In TCRdb, the RT-PCR reads were re-called with MiXCR into one record per CDR3 protein. The repertoire consists of about 11,000 distinct CDR3 sequences, with 70% to 85% occurring once and the leading ten covering 6% to 8.5%. With 7 bases removed from V and 7 bases from J, the gap between germline ends came to 17 bases. Germline CDR1 SQVTM, CDR2 ANQGSEA. The CDR3 has 12 amino acids. The chain employs TRBV29-1 and TRBJ2-7; weak D call: TRBD2 (7 bases). This clonotype was sampled from a woman between 18 and 30 years old who received the yellow fever vaccine. Specimen: T cells from blood (PBMCs), unsorted or a sorted subset (not recorded which), collected before or after yellow fever vaccination (not recorded which). Here the CDR3 reads CSALASTGEQYF. The CDR3 nucleotides are TGCAGCGCACTAGCGTCTACAGGGGAGCAGTACTTC.